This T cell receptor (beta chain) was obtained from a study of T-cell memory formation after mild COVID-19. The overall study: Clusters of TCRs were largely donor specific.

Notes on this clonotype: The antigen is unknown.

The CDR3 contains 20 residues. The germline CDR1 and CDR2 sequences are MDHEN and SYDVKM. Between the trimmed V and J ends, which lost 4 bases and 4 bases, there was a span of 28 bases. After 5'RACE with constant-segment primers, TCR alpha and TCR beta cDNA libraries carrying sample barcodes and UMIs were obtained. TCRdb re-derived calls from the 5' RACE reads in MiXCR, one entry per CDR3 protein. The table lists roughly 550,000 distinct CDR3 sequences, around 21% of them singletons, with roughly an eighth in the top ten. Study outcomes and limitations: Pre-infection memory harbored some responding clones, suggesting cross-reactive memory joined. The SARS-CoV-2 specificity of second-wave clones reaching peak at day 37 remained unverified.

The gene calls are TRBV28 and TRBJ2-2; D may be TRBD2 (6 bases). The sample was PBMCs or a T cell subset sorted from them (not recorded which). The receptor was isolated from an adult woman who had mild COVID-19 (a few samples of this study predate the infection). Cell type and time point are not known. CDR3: CASSSARVRAGWKVTGELFF. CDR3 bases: TGTGCCAGCAGTTCCGCCAGGGTGCGGGCGGGGTGGAAGGTCACCGGGGAGCTGTTTTTT.